One and the same sample provided the 14 T cell receptor beta chains below, sequenced in a study of T cell repertoires in cytomegalovirus infection. In TCRdb, the reads were re-called with MiXCR into one record per CDR3 protein. The sample lists fewer than 200,000 distinct CDR3 sequences, about an eighth occurring once. The specimen sequenced was PBMCs. The receptors were sampled from a human donor in good health (CMV status not recorded). Some clones in this sample may be carry-over from other donors' samples.

This clonotype was observed a few times. The J gene is TRBJ1-1, the V gene TRBV4-3, with D possibly matching TRBD1 (5 bases). Trimming stripped 1 base from V and 3 bases from J, with 15 bases between. Germline V gene lookup returns CDR1 LGHNA and CDR2 YSLEER. The CDR3 covers 16 residues. The CDR3 loop is CASSQGVNRGDTEAFF. In nucleotides, the CDR3 is TGCGCCAGCAGCCAAGGGGTGAATCGGGGGGACACTGAAGCTTTCTTT.

In its sample, this clonotype was seen a few times. The CDR3 is CASSWGRDEQFF. The DNA of the CDR3 is TGCGCCAGCAGCTGGGGCAGGGATGAGCAGTTCTTC. The chain couples TRBV5-1 to TRBJ2-1, with D possibly matching TRBD1 (5 bases). Trimming cost V 3 bases and J 8 bases, with 9 bases left between them. CDR1 and CDR2 (germline): SGHRS, YFSETQ. This CDR3 comprises 12 residues.

Turning to this clonotype: One end of the junction fails to match germline, which may point to a read error. The rearrangement links TRBV6-5 to TRBJ1-4, with unresolved D. The germline CDR1 and CDR2 sequences are MNHEY and SVGAGI. The CDR3 is 12 amino acids. The CDR3 is CASSSLKGGQVF. CDR3 sequence (DNA): TGTGCCAGCAGTTCGCTCAAGGGAGGGCAAGTTTTT.

The chain recombines TRBV2 with TRBJ1-1; 10 bases line up with TRBD1. The germline gives CDR1 SNHLY, CDR2 FYNNEI. V shed 6 bases and J 3 bases; nucleotides not matched to a gene: 4. The CDR3 contains 14 residues. DNA for the CDR3: TGTGCCAGCAGAGACAGGGGGCTAGACACTGAAGCTTTCTTT. Protein: CASRDRGLDTEAFF.

This clonotype has just a few counts. V gene TRBV20-1 combines with J gene TRBJ2-2; D possibly corresponds to TRBD2 (5 bases). There are 13 residues in the CDR3. Trimming took 2 bases from V and 2 from J, leaving 6 bases between them. CDR1 DFQATT and CDR2 SNEGSKA come from the germline V gene (reference sequence). CDR3 amino acids: CSARLANTGELFF. For the CDR3, the DNA is TGCAGTGCTAGACTAGCCAACACCGGGGAGCTGTTTTTT.

The chain links TRBV9 to TRBJ2-3; D remains ambiguous. V was cut by 0 bases and J by 3 bases, with 5 bases left in between. Germline CDR1 reads SGDLS; CDR2 reads YYNGEE. The CDR3 spans 13 residues. The CDR3 is CASSVDRTDTQYF. CDR3 DNA sequence: TGTGCCAGCAGCGTAGATCGAACAGATACGCAGTATTTT. Combining the CDR3 with reference TRBV9 and TRBJ2-3 gives the whole variable domain DSGVTQTPKHLITATGQRVTLRCSPRSGDLSVYWYQQSLDQGLQFLIQYYNGEERAKGNILERFSAQQFPDLHSELNLSSLELGDSALYFCASSVDRTDTQYFGPGTRLTVL.

This clonotype was observed a handful of times. The chain carries TRBV2 and TRBJ1-2; D is ambiguous. CDR3 length: 12 amino acids. Per germline, CDR1 SNHLY and CDR2 FYNNEI. V lost 1 base to trimming and J lost 8 bases, with 8 bases between them. CDR3 protein: CASSEEYGGYTF. The CDR3 DNA reads TGTGCCAGCAGTGAAGAATACGGGGGCTACACCTTC.

This clonotype was counted a few times. The chain has TRBV12-3 or TRBV12-4 and TRBJ1-2; TRBD1 agrees at 7 bases. Losses at the gene ends were 1 base for V and 2 bases for J; bases not matched to a gene: 4. This CDR3 spans 15 amino acids. CDR3 bases: TGTGCCAGCAGTTTAGACAGGGGACTAAACTATGGCTACACCTTC. This translates into CASSLDRGLNYGYTF.

This clonotype came up many times. This chain uses TRBV7-2 with TRBJ2-4; tentative D call: TRBD2 (6 bases). CDR1 and CDR2 (germline): SGHTA, FQGNSA. The germline V and J ends were trimmed by 5 bases and 0 bases, with 14 bases remaining between them. CDR3 length: 16 residues. Written as DNA, the CDR3 is TGTGCCAGCAGCCCCCGGGACTCCCTAGCCAAAAACATTCAGTACTTC. This translates into CASSPRDSLAKNIQYF.

This clonotype was counted at least ten times. As DNA, the CDR3 is TGTGCCAGCAGCCCCCAGATAGGTCAAGAGACCCAGTACTTC. The encoded protein is CASSPQIGQETQYF. The chain couples TRBV7-2 to TRBJ2-5; no firm D call. The CDR3 is 14 residues long. V lost 5 bases, J lost 2 bases, and 12 bases lay in between. Germline V lookup: CDR1 SGHTA, CDR2 FQGNSA.

Only a few counts were recorded for this clonotype. The rearrangement uses TRBV29-1 and TRBJ1-2; D might be TRBD1 (6 bases). The CDR3 consists of 12 residues. Trimming pared 2 bases from V and 5 bases from J, leaving 9 bases between. Germline loops: CDR1 SQVTM, CDR2 ANQGSEA. CDR3 DNA: TGCAGCGTTGAACAACAGGGTTATGGCTACACCTTC. It specifies CSVEQQGYGYTF.

V and J are TRBV2 and TRBJ2-7; no clear D. CDR3 length: 11 residues. The germline V gene has CDR1 SNHLY and CDR2 FYNNEI. V lost 7 bases and J lost 3, with 7 bases in between. The CDR3 DNA reads as TGTGCCAGCAAGGGATACTACGAGCAGTACTTC. This translates into CASKGYYEQYF. Complete variable domain (other parts from reference TRBV2 and TRBJ2-7): EPEVTQTPSHQVTQMGQEVILRCVPISNHLYFYWYRQILGQKVEFLVSFYNNEISEKSEIFDDQFSVERPDGSNFTLKIRSTKLEDSAMYFCASKGYYEQYFGPGTRLTVT.

This clonotype was detected many times. J is TRBJ1-1 and V is TRBV6-5; possible D gene TRBD1, 6 bases. CDR3 length: 13 amino acids. Germline assignment: CDR1 MNHEY and CDR2 SVGAGI. V was clipped by 8 bases and J by 1 base, with 11 bases between them. The CDR3 sequence is CASGRQENTEAFF. The CDR3 coding sequence is TGTGCCAGCGGACGACAGGAGAACACTGAAGCTTTCTTT.

This clonotype was seen only a few times. J is TRBJ2-7 and V is TRBV7-9, with 7 bases aligning to TRBD1. With 5 bases clipped from V and 0 bases from J, the junction kept 10 bases outside the gene matches. Germline values: CDR1 SEHNR, CDR2 FQNEAQ (reference sequence). CDR3 size: 16 residues. Here the CDR3 reads CASSPTWTGSSYEQYF. The CDR3 coding sequence is TGTGCCAGCAGCCCTACCTGGACAGGTAGCTCCTACGAGCAGTACTTC.